This TCR beta chain is drawn from a study of T cells after yellow fever vaccination. At the level of the study: SMART-Seq v4 Ultra Low Input served to prepare low-cell-number fractions.

Findings and limits, study-wide: Contamination by abundant bulk-population clonotypes could be present in FACS-sorted repertoires. Most primary-vaccination clones reappeared after the booster (about 96% CD4, roughly 88% CD8).

The CDR3 has 14 residues. The V segment lost 5 bases and the J segment 2 bases; nucleotides outside the gene matches: 4. Germline CDR1 reads SGHVS; CDR2 reads FNYEAQ. UMIs and a universal primer site were added when TCR cDNA was made by 5'RACE template switching. Each CDR3 protein gets one entry after TCRdb re-called the 5' RACE reads with MiXCR. The data contain tens of thousands of distinct CDR3 sequences, approximately 12% of them singletons. The specimen was CD8+ T cells not binding an NS4B(214-222) dextramer, sorted from PBMCs, collected about 20 days after the first yellow fever vaccination. The receptor was isolated from a man between 18 and 29 years old who received the YFV17D yellow fever vaccine. The V gene is TRBV7-6, the J gene TRBJ2-3; 7 bases map to TRBD2. This CDR3 reads CASSLGGYTDTQYF. CDR3 bases: TGTGCCAGCAGCCTGGGGGGGTACACAGATACGCAGTATTTT.